This T cell receptor beta chain came from a study of CD8 T cells in ankylosing spondylitis. CDR1 is SGHKS, CDR2 YYEKEE, per germline (reference sequence). CDR3 length: 14 residues. Each CDR3 protein gets one entry after TCRdb re-called the 5' RACE reads with MiXCR. This sample yields under 150,000 distinct CDR3 sequences, of which roughly 8.8% are seen a single time; about 7.3% belongs to the top ten. Comment on this clonotype: One end of the junction fails to match germline, which may point to a read error.

Sequencing input: synovial fluid, either unsorted or a sorted T cell fraction (not recorded which). The receptor was derived from a male donor with ankylosing spondylitis. V usage is TRBV5-5 and J usage is TRBJ1-3; D remains ambiguous. DNA of the CDR3: TGTGCCAGCAGCAAGACTGGGGTTGGAGACACCATATATTTT. Its translation is CASSKTGVGDTIYF.